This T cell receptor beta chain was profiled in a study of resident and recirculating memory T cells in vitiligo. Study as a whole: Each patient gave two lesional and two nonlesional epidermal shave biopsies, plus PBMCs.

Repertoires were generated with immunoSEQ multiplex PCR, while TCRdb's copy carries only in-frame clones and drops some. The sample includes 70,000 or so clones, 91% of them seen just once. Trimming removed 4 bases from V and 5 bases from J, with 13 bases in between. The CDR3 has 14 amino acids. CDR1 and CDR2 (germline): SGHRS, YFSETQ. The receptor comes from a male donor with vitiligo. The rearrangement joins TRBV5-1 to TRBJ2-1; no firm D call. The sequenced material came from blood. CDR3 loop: CASSIDSPHNEQFF. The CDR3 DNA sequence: TGCGCCAGCAGCATCGACTCACCCCACAATGAGCAGTTCTTC.